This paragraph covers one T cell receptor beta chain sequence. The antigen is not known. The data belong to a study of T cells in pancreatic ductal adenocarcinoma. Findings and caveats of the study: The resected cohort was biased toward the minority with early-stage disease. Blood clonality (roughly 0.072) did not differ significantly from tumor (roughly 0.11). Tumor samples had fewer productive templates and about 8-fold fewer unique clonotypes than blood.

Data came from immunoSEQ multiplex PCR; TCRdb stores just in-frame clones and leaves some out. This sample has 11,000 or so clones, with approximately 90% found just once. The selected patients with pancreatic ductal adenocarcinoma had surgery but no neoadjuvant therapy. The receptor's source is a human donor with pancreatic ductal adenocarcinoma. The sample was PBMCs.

DNA of the CDR3: TGCGCCAGGCAACTCACAATAAGACAGGGAAGTCAGCCCCAGCATTTT. Protein sequence: CARQLTIRQGSQPQHF. This sequence joins TRBV23-1 and TRBJ1-5; TRBD1 agrees at 7 bases. TRBV23-1 is labeled an ORF, and its function is uncertain. The CDR3 sequence is 16 residues long. Trimming at V came to 9 bases and at J to 6 bases, leaving 17 bases not matched to a gene.